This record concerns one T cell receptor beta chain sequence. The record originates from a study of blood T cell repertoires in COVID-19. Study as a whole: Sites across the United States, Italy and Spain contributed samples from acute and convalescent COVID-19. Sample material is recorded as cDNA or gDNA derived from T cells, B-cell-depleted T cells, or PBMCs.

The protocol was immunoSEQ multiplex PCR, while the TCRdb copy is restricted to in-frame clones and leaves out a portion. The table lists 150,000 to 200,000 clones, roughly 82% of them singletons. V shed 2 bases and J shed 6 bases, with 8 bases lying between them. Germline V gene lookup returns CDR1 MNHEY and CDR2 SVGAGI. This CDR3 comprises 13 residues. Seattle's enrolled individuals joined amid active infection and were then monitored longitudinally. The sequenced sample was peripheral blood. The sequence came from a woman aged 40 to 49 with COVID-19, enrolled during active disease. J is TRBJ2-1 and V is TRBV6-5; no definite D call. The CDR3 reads CASSYGHTNEQFF. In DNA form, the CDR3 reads TGTGCCAGCAGTTACGGCCATACCAATGAGCAGTTCTTC.